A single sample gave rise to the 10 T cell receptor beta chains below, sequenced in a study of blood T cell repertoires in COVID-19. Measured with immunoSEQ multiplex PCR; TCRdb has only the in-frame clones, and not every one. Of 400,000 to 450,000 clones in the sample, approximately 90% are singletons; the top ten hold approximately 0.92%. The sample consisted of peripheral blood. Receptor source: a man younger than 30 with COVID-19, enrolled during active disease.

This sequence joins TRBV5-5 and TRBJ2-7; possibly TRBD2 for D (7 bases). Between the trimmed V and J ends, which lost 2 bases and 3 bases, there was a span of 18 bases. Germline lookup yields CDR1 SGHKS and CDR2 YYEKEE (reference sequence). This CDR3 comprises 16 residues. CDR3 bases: TGTGCCAGCAGCTTCAGCCAGGCAGGGGACTACTACGAGCAGTACTTC. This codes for CASSFSQAGDYYEQYF. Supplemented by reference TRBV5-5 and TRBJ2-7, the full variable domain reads DAGVTQSPTHLIKTRGQQVTLRCSPISGHKSVSWYQQVLGQGPQFIFQYYEKEERGRGNFPDRFSARQFPNYSSELNVNALLLGDSALYLCASSFSQAGDYYEQYFGPGTRLTVT.

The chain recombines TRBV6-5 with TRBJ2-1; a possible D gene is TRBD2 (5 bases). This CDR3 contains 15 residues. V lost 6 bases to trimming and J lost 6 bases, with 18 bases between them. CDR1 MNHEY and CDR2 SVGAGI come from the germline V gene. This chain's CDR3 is CASSDGPAVGNEQFF. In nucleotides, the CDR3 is TGTGCCAGCAGCGATGGGCCAGCGGTTGGCAATGAGCAGTTCTTC.

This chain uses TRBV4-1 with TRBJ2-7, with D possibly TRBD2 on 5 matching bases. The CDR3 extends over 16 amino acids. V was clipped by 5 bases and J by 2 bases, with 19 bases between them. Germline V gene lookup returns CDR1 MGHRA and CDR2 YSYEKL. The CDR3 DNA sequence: TGCGCCAGCAGCTCCAACTTTCCCGGAGGTACCTACGAGCAGTACTTC. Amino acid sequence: CASSSNFPGGTYEQYF.

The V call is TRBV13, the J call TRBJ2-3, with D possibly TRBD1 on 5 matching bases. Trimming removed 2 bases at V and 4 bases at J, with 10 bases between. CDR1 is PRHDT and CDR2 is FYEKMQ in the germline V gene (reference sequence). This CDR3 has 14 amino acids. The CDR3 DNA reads TGTGCCAGCAGCTTACGGCAGGGCGCAGATACGCAGTATTTT. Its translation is CASSLRQGADTQYF. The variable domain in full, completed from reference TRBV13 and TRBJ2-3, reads AAGVIQSPRHLIKEKRETATLKCYPIPRHDTVYWYQQGPGQDPQFLISFYEKMQSDKGSIPDRFSAQQFSDYHSELNMSSLELGDSALYFCASSLRQGADTQYFGPGTRLTVL.

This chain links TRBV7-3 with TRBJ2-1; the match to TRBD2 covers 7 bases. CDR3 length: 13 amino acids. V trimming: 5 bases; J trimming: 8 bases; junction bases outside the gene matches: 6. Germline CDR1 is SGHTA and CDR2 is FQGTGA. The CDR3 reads CASSRTSRDEQFF. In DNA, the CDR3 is TGTGCCAGCAGCAGGACTAGTCGTGATGAGCAGTTCTTC.

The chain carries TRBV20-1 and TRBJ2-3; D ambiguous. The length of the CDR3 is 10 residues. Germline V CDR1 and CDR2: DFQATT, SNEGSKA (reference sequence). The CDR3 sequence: CSTGRDTQYF. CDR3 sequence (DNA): TGCAGCACGGGTCGGGATACGCAGTATTTT.

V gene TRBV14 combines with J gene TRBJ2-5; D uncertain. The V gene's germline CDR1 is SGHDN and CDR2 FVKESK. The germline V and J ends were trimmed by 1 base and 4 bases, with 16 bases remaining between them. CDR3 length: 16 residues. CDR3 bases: TGTGCCAGCAGCCAAGCGCTTAAGCCCCCCGTAGAGACCCAGTACTTC. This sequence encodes CASSQALKPPVETQYF.

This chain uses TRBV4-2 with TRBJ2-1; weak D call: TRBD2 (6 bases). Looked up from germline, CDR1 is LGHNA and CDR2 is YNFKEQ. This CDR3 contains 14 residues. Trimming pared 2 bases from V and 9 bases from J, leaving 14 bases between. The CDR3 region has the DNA TGTGCCAGCAGCCAAACGGGAGTGAATGGTGAGCAGTTCTTC. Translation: CASSQTGVNGEQFF.

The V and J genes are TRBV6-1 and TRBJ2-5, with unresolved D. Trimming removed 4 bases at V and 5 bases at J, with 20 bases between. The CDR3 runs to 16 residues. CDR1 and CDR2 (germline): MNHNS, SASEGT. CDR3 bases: TGTGCCAGCAGTGTGCTAGTAGGCCCCGGCTCCGAGACCCAGTACTTC. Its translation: CASSVLVGPGSETQYF.

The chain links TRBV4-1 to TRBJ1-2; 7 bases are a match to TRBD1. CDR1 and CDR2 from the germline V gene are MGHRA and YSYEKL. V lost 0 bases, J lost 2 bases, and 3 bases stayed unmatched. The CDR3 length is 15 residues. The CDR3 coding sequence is TGCGCCAGCAGCCAAGAGGGGGGACAGAACTATGGCTACACCTTC. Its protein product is CASSQEGGQNYGYTF.